The clone carrying this TCR beta chain was counted only a few times. Antigen specificity is unknown. The assay was immunoSEQ multiplex PCR, and TCRdb's table has in-frame clones only and misses some. The sample has 65,000 to 70,000 clones, about three quarters seen once. CDR1 is SGHTA, CDR2 FQGNSA, per germline. CDR3 length: 16 residues. Trimming shortened V by 0 bases and J by 0 bases, and 9 bases separated the two germline ends. The data originate from a study of OX40 agonist ivuxolimab in advanced cancers. Overall study: Ivuxolimab, an antibody that agonizes OX40 (CD134), was administered to the patients.

Broader study findings: CD4+ T cells averaged fewer expanded clones than CD8+ T cells.

This specimen consisted of CD4+ or CD8+ T cells sorted from blood, obtained in a trial of the OX40 agonist ivuxolimab. The source is an adult with an advanced solid tumor such as melanoma, head and neck, liver or kidney cancer. The genes are TRBV7-2 and TRBJ1-5; possibly TRBD1 for D (5 bases). The CDR3 here is CASSLASGNSNQPQHF. The CDR3 DNA sequence: TGTGCCAGCAGCTTAGCGTCAGGGAATAGCAATCAGCCCCAGCATTTT.